This record concerns one T cell receptor beta chain sequence. Germline CDR1 MNHNY, CDR2 SVGAGI (reference sequence). The CDR3 consists of 13 residues. V shed 2 bases and J shed 3 bases, with 8 bases lying between them. Method: immunoSEQ multiplex PCR; TCRdb's copy keeps in-frame clones and lacks some. The data show tens of thousands of clones, about nine tenths seen once. These data belong to a study of OX40 agonist ivuxolimab in advanced cancers. Study in general: Ivuxolimab is a fully human IgG2 antibody that activates OX40 (CD134).

This TCR derives from an adult with an advanced solid tumor such as melanoma, head and neck, liver or kidney cancer. The sequenced sample was CD4+ or CD8+ T cells sorted from blood, obtained in a trial of the OX40 agonist ivuxolimab. J is TRBJ2-7 and V is TRBV6-6, with D hard to call. CDR3 sequence reads: CASSYKRDYEQYF. The CDR3 bases are TGTGCCAGCAGTTACAAAAGGGACTACGAGCAGTACTTC.